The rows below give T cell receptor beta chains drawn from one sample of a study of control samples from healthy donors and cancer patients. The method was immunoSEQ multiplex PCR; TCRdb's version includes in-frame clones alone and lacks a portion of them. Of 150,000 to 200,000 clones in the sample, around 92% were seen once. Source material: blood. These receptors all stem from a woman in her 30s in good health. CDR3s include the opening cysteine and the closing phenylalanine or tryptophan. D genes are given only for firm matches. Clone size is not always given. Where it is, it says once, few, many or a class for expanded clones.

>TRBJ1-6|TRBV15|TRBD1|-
CATSRDRGVSPLHF
TGTGCCACCAGCAGAGACAGGGGGGTTTCACCCCTCCACTTT
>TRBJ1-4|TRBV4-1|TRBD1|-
CASSRDRVSEKLFF
TGCGCCAGCAGCCGGGACAGGGTATCGGAAAAACTGTTTTTT
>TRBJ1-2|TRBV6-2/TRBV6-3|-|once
CASSEWNYGYTF
TGTGCCAGCAGCGAGTGGAACTATGGCTACACCTTC
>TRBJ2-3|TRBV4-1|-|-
CASSQDMAGILDTQYF
TGCGCCAGCAGCCAAGATATGGCAGGAATTCTGGATACGCAGTATTTT
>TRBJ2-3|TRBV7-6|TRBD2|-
CASSLGTSGITDTQYF
TGTGCCAGCAGCTTGGGGACTAGCGGGATCACAGATACGCAGTATTTT
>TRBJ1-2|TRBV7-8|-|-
CASSLGQYGYTF
TGTGCCAGCAGCCTAGGACAGTATGGCTACACCTTC
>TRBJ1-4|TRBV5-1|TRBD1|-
CASSFTGGEKLFF
TGCGCCAGCAGCTTTACAGGGGGGGAAAAACTGTTTTTT
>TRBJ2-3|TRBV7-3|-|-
CASSYRDPSDTQYF
TGTGCCAGCAGCTACCGGGACCCGTCAGATACGCAGTATTTT
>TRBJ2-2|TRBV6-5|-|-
CASNGNTGELFF
TGTGCCAGCAACGGGAACACCGGGGAGCTGTTTTTT
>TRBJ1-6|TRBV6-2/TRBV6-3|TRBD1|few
CASSDREQSPLHF
TGTGCCAGCAGCGACAGGGAACAATCACCCCTCCACTTT
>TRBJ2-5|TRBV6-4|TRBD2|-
CASSDSIAGGQETQYF
TGTGCCAGCAGTGACTCGATAGCGGGGGGGCAAGAGACCCAGTACTTC
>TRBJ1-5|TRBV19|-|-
CASSIDPGRYNQPQHF
TGTGCCAGTAGTATAGATCCTGGACGGTACAATCAGCCCCAGCATTTT
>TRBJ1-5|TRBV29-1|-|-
CSVQDESNQPQHF
TGCAGCGTTCAGGACGAAAGCAATCAGCCCCAGCATTTT
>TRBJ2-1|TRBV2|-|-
CASSEDRGLNNEQFF
TGTGCCAGCAGTGAAGACAGAGGACTAAACAATGAGCAGTTCTTC
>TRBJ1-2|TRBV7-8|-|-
CASSLVTTSCGYTF
TGTGCCAGCAGCTTAGTGACAACATCCTGTGGCTACACCTTC
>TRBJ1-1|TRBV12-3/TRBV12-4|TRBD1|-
CASRDRVLGEAFF
TGTGCCAGCAGGGACAGGGTTTTGGGTGAAGCTTTCTTT
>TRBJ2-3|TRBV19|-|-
CASSIGRGSDTQYF
TGTGCCAGTAGTATAGGGAGGGGTTCAGATACGCAGTATTTT